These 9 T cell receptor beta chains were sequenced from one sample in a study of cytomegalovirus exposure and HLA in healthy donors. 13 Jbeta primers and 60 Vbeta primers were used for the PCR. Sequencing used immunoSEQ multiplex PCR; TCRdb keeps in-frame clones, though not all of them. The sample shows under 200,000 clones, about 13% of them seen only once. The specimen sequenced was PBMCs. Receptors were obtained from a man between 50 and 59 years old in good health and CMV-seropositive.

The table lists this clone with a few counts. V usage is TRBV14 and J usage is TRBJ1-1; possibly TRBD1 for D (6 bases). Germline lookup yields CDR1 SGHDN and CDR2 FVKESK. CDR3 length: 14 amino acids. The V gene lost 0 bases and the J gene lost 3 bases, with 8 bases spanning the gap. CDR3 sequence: CASSQETGYTEAFF. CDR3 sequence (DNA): TGTGCCAGCAGCCAAGAAACAGGGTACACTGAAGCTTTCTTT.

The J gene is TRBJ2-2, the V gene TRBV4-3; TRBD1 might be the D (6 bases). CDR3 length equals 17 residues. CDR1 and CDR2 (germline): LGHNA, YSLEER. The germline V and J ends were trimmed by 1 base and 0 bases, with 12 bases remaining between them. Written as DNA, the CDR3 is TGCGCCAGCAGCCAAGCTCCGGGGACACCGAACACCGGGGAGCTGTTTTTT. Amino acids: CASSQAPGTPNTGELFF.

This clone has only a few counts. CDR3 nucleotide sequence: TGTGCCAGCAGCTTCTCATTTATTGACGGGGAGACCCAGTACTTC. This translates into CASSFSFIDGETQYF. V is TRBV5-6 and J is TRBJ2-5; D not resolved. This CDR3 comprises 15 residues. V was pared by 2 bases and J by 5 bases, with 16 bases between. In germline, CDR1 is SGHDT, CDR2 YYEEEE.

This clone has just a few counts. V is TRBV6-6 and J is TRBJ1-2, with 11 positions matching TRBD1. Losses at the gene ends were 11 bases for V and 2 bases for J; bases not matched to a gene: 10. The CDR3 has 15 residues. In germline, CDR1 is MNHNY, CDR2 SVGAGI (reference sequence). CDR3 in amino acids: CAGRTGGARNYGYTF. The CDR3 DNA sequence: TGTGCCGGTCGGACAGGGGGCGCTAGGAACTATGGCTACACCTTC.

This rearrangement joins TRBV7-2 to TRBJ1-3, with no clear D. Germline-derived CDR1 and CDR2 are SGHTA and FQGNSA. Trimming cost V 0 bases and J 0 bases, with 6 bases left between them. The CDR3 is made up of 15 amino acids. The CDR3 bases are TGTGCCAGCAGCTTAGCGGCCACCTCTGGAAACACCATATATTTT. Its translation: CASSLAATSGNTIYF.

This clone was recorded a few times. CDR3 bases: TGTGCCAGCAGTTACTCAAGGGGCGAACTGTTTTTT. Amino acid sequence: CASSYSRGELFF. J is TRBJ1-4 and V is TRBV6-5; D might be TRBD1 (5 bases). Between the trimmed V and J ends, which lost 0 bases and 12 bases, there was a span of 8 bases. From germline, CDR1 is MNHEY and CDR2 SVGAGI. CDR3 size: 12 residues.

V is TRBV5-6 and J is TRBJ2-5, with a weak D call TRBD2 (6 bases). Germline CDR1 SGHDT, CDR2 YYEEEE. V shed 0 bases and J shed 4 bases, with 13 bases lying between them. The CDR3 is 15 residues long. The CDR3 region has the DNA TGTGCCAGCAGCTTGGATCAGGGAGGAGGAGAGACCCAGTACTTC. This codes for CASSLDQGGGETQYF.

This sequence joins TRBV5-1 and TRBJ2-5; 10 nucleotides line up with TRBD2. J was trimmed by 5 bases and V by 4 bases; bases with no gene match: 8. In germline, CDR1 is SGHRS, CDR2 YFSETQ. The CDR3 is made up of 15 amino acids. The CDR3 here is CASSLTSGYSETQYF. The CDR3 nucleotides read TGCGCCAGCAGCCTGACTAGCGGGTATTCCGAGACCCAGTACTTC.

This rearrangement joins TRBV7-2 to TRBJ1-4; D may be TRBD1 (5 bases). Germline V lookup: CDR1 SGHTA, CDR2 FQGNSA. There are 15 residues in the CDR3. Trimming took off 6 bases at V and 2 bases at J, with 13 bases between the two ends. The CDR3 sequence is CASRGGTGTNEKLFF. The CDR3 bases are TGTGCCAGCAGGGGGGGGACGGGGACTAATGAAAAACTGTTTTTT.